This TCR beta chain appears in the sequencing data of a study of human T cells and chemical hapten exposure. In TCRdb, the RACE reads were re-called with MiXCR into one record per CDR3 protein. Of about 97,000 distinct CDR3 sequences in the sample, 25% to 35% are singletons; the top ten hold approximately 10%. Trimming removed 0 bases at V and 13 bases at J, with 10 bases between. There are 10 residues in the CDR3. CDR1 and CDR2 from the germline V gene are DFQATT and SNEGSKA (reference sequence). Broader study findings: Large CDR3 similarity clusters arose significantly more often from expanded TCRs than from controls.

Time point meaning: patch test 3, about 24 weeks after DPC sensitization. Specified treatment: therapeutic diphenylcyclopropenone sensitization with weekly scalp DPC. This clonotype was detected only a few times. Its antigen is undetermined. The chain has TRBV20-1 and TRBJ2-7; a possible D gene is TRBD1 (5 bases). Sequencing was performed on whole blood, taken in connection with sensitization to the hapten diphenylcyclopropenone (DPC). The sequence was collected from a man in his forties with alopecia areata. Some clones in this sample may be carry-over from other donors' samples. DNA for the CDR3: TGCAGTGCTAGAGACAGGGTTGATTACTTC. Encoded protein: CSARDRVDYF.